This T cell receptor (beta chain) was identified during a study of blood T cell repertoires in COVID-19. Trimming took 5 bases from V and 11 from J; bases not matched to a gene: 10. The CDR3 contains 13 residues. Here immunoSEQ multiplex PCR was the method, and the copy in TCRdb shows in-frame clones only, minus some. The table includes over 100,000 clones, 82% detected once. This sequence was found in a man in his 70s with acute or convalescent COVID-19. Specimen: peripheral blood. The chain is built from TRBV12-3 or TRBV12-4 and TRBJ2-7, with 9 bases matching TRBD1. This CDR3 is CASSVMARDREYF. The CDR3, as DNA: TGTGCCAGCAGTGTAATGGCTCGGGACAGGGAGTACTTC.